This T cell receptor (beta chain) was identified during a study of beta chain features in type 1 diabetes (dated by TCRdb to 2017 to 2018). In terms of the full investigation: No differences in mean age, gender distribution, total cell number or subset yield were found between patients and healthy donors. In the study, TCRB repertoires of sorted circulating CD4+ T cell subsets from recently diagnosed type 1 diabetes patients were compared with those of matched healthy donors. A total of around 110,000,000 sorted cells were examined across all samples, and RNA yield correlated strongly with the number of cells per subset. Whereas all 28 donors provided naive and central memory subsets, regulatory and stem cell-like memory subsets were isolated from just 8 patients and roughly 8 healthy donors.

The High Capacity cDNA Reverse Transcription Kit was used to reverse transcribe all of the isolated RNA, meaning that expressed TCRB transcripts were what got sequenced. Deep immunoSEQ sequencing was performed on naive, central memory and regulatory T cell samples, with an average of roughly 3.5 million total reads per sample. After sorted cells were lysed in RLT buffer, RNA was extracted with DNase-treated RNeasy Micro or Mini kits, with the choice depending on cell number. Each cell subset was processed on its own to prevent cross-contamination, while patient and healthy donor samples were processed together. TCRB sequences were amplified from cDNA with the immunoSEQ multiplex PCR, producing 87-bp fragments spanning the CDR3 region. Sequencing of the amplicons was performed on the Illumina HiSeq platform. The authors' pipeline ran thus. PCR bias was corrected computationally using synthetic template baselines, and reads within Hamming distance 2 were collapsed, with unmergeable singletons discarded. Reads were aligned to IMGT to assign V, D and J genes, CDR3 length, and insertions or deletions at six rearrangement sites. Within each subset, clonotype counts were normalized to sorted cell number, and only after that were true diversity and Gini coefficients computed with the tcR R package. The overlap coefficient, calculated on TCRB nucleotide sequences, was used to measure repertoire sharing. Out-of-frame TCRB sequences from naive cells were analyzed to stand in for the pre-selection repertoire. The table was pulled from immuneACCESS by TCRdb, which kept in-frame rearrangements only. Such tables lose some clones; where checked, under half of the loss comes from unresolved V genes, and the rest has no known cause. V and J calls plus clone size are reproduced from that table; the DNA served to infer D and trimming. In all, the sample holds 350,000 to 400,000 clones, and about 14% of those were seen once. The ten largest account for under 0.02% of the sample.

Results and caveats for the whole study, not just this receptor: Sequencing cDNA rather than genomic DNA could over-represent highly expressing activated cells, although activation and CD3 levels did not differ between groups. PCR may preferentially amplify shorter templates, but because patient and control samples were amplified and corrected together, any resulting skew would affect both groups equally. Naive, central memory and regulatory TCRB repertoires appeared more similar among patients than among healthy donors. HLA sub-analyses involved small numbers of individuals, so any influence of HLA type on TCRB rearrangement remained unresolved. At VDJ recombination sites, patients with type 1 diabetes made fewer insertions and deleted more nucleotides, a pattern implying thymic rearrangement abnormalities. A moderate but significant shortening of TCRB CDR3 length was observed in type 1 diabetes patients in all four CD4+ subsets.

The cysteine opens and the phenylalanine closes a CDR3 of 16 amino acids. Only the CDR3 part of the read is kept: 48 bases, read in frame from the first base. Clipping removes 0 bases from V and 1 base from J, with 4 as the unmatched junction base count. CDR1 is given as SGHNT and CDR2 as YYREEE, both from the germline V gene (reference sequence). Worth noting for this clone: Its specific antigen is unknown. No base-level quality is on record; no much larger clone is a single base apart.

A single peripheral blood draw of about 116 mL on average was collected from each donor into heparinised tubes. Naive, central memory, regulatory and stem cell-like memory CD4+ T cells were sorted on a BD FACSAria II using a panel including CD45RO, CCR7, CD25, CD127, CD95 and CD27. Purity was above 95% for every sorted population. PBMCs were separated immediately by Lymphoprep density gradient centrifugation and were stained directly, without being cultured. So that batch effects would be minimized, each experiment stained and sorted samples in pairs, pairing one healthy donor with one patient. The source is a woman younger than 35 in good health. Input material: naive CD4+ T cells from blood. The cell subset or site label, as the study defines it: true naive CD4+ T cells. The V and J genes are TRBV5-4 and TRBJ2-5, and TRBD1 aligns with 9 junction nucleotides. CDR3 protein: CASSLGLGQGQETQYF. The nucleotide sequence is given as TGTGCCAGCAGCTTGGGGTTGGGACAGGGCCAAGAGACCCAGTACTTC.